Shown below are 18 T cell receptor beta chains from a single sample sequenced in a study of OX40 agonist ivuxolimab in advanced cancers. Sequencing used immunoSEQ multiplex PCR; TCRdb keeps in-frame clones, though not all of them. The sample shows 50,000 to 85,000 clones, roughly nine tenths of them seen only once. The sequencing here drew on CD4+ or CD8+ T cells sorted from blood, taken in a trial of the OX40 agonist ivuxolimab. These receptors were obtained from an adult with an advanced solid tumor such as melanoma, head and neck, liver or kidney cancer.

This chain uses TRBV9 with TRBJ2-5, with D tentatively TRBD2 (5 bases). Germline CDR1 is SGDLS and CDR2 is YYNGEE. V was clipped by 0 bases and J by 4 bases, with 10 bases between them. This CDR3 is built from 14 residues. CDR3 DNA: TGTGCCAGCAGCGTAGGGGCGGGTGGAGAGACCCAGTACTTC. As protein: CASSVGAGGETQYF.

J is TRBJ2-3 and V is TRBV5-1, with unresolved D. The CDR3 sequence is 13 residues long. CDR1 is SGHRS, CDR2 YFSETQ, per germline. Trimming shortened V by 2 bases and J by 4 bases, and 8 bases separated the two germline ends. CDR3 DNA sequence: TGCGCCAGCAGCTTACAGCTCGCAGATACGCAGTATTTT. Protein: CASSLQLADTQYF.

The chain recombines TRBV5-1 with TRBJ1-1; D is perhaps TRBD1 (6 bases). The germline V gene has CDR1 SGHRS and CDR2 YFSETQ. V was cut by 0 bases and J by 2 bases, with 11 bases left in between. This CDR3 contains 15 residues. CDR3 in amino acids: CASSLDGGSNTEAFF. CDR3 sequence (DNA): TGCGCCAGCAGCTTGGACGGGGGCTCAAACACTGAAGCTTTCTTT.

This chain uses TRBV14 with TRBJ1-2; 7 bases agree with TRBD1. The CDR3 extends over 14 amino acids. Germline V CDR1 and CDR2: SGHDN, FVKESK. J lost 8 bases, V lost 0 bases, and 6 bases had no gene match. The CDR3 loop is CASSQDSGGSGYTF. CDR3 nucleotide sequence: TGTGCCAGCAGCCAAGATTCAGGGGGATCAGGCTACACCTTC.

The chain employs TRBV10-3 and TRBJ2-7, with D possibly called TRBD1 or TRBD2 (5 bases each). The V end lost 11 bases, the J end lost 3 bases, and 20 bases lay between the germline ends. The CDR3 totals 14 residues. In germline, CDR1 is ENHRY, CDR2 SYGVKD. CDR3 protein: CAASPGPGDYEQYF. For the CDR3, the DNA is TGTGCCGCAAGCCCGGGACCCGGGGACTACGAGCAGTACTTC.

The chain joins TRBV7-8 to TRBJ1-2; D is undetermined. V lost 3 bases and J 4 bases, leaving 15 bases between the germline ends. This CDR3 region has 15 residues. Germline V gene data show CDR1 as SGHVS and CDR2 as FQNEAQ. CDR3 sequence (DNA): TGTGCCAGCAGCTTCTCTGACGGACGGTCCTATGGCTACACCTTC. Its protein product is CASSFSDGRSYGYTF.

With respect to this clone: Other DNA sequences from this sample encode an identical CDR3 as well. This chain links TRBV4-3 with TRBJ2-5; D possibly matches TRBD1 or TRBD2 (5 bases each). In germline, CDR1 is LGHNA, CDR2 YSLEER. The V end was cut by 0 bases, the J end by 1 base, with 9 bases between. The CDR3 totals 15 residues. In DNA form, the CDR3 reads TGCGCCAGCAGCCAAGATCGGGGCAGCCAAGAGACCCAGTACTTC. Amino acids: CASSQDRGSQETQYF.

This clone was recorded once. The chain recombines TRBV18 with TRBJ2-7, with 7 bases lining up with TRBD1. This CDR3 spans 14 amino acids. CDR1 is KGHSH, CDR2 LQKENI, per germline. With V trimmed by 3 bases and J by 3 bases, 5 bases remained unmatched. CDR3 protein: CASSPPAGGYEQYF. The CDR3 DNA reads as TGTGCCAGCTCACCCCCCGCAGGGGGCTACGAGCAGTACTTC.

The CDR3 region has the DNA TGCGCCAGCAGCTTGGACAGATGGGGAACTGAAGCTTTCTTT. Translation: CASSLDRWGTEAFF. V usage is TRBV5-1 and J usage is TRBJ1-1; D call uncertain. CDR1 is SGHRS, CDR2 YFSETQ, per germline. The CDR3 totals 14 residues. The germline V and J ends were trimmed by 0 bases and 5 bases, with 11 bases remaining between them.

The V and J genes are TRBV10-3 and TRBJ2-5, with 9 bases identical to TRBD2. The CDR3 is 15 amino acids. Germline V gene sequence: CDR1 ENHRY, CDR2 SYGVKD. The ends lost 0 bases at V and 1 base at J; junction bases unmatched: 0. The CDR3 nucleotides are TGTGCCATCAGTGAGTCACTAGCGGGCCAAGAGACCCAGTACTTC. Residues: CAISESLAGQETQYF.

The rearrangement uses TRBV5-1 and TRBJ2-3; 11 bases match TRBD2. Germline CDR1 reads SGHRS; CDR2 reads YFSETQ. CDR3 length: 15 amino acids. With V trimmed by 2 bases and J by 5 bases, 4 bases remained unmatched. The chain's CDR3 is CASSFSGRDGDTQYF. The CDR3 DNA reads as TGCGCCAGCAGCTTTAGCGGGAGGGATGGAGATACGCAGTATTTT.

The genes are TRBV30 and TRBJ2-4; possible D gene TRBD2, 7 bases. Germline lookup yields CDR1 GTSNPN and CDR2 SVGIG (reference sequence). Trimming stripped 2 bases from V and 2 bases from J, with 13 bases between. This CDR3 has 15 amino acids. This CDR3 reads CAWSRGGATKNIQYF. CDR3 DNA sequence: TGTGCCTGGAGTAGGGGGGGCGCGACCAAAAACATTCAGTACTTC. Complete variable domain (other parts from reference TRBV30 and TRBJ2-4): SQTIHQWPATLVQPVGSPLSLECTVEGTSNPNLYWYRQAAGRGLQLLFYSVGIGQISSEVPQNLSASRPQDRQFILSSKKLLLSDSGFYLCAWSRGGATKNIQYFGAGTRLSVL.

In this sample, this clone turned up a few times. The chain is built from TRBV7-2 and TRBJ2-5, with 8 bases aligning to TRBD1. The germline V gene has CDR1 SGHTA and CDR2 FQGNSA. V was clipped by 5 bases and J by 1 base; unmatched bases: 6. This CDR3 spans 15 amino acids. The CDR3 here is CASSIRQGPQETQYF. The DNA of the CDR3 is TGTGCCAGCAGCATCAGACAGGGGCCCCAAGAGACCCAGTACTTC.

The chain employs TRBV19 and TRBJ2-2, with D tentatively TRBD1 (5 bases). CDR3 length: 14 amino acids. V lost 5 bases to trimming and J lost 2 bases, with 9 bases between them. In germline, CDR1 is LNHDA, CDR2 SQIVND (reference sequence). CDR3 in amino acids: CASSFDRNTGELFF. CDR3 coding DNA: TGTGCCAGTAGTTTCGACAGAAACACCGGGGAGCTGTTTTTT.

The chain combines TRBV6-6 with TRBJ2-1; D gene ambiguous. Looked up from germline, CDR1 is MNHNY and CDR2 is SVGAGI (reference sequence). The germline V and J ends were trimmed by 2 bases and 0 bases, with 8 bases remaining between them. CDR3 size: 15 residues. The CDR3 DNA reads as TGTGCCAGCAGTTACGACACGGCCTCCTACAATGAGCAGTTCTTC. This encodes CASSYDTASYNEQFF.

The CDR3, as DNA: TGCGCCAGCAGCTTAGAAAGGAACACTGAAGCTTTCTTT. This encodes CASSLERNTEAFF. The chain links TRBV5-1 to TRBJ1-1; D ambiguous. V lost 2 bases, J lost 1 base, and 6 bases lay in between. The CDR3 contains 13 residues. Germline V gene data show CDR1 as SGHRS and CDR2 as YFSETQ.

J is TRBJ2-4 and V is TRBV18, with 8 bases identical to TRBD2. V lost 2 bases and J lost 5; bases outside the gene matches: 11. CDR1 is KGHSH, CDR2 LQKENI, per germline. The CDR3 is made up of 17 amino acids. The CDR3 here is CASSPVTGGLSQNIQYF. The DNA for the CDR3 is TGTGCCAGCTCACCAGTGACGGGGGGGCTGTCCCAAAACATTCAGTACTTC.

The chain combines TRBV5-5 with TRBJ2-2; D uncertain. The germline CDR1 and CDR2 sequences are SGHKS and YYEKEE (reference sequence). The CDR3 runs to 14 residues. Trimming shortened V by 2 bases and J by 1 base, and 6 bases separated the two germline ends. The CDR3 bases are TGTGCCAGCAGCTTACAGATGAACACCGGGGAGCTGTTTTTT. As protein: CASSLQMNTGELFF.